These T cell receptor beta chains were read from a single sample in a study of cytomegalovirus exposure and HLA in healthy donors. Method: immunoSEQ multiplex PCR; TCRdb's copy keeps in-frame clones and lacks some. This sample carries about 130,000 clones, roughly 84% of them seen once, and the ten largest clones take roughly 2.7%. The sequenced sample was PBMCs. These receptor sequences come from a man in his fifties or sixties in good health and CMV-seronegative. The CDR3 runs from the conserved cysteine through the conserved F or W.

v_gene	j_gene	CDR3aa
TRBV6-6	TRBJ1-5	CASSYSGTAQPQHF
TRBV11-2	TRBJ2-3	CASRETGGTDTQYF
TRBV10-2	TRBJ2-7	CASRSFYEQYF
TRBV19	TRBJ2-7	CASSITGGRNYEQYF
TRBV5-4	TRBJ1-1	CASSLGGRRATEAFF
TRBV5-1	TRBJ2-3	CASSLGTGGRDTQYF
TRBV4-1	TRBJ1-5	CASSPNGRGGQPQHF
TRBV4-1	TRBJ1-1	CASSQDFGGVNTEAFF
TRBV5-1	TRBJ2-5	CASSFSPTGGNGETQYF
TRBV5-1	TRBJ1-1	CASSFTENTEAFF
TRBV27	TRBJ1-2	CASSLNGDRGGGYTF
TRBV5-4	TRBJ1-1	CASPFGGGLFWAFF
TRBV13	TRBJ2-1	CASSGTSPNEQFF
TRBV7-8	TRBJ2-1	CASSSQQGEQYNEQFF
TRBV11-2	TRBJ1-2	CASSLDLGTGYGYTF
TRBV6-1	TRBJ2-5	CASSLGQGRRETQYF
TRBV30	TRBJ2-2	CAWSVGTGVIAGELFF
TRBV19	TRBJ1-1	CASSPNQQGVAFF
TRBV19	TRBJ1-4	CASSAGNNEKLFF
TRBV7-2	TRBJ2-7	CASSRSVGSGQGPYEQYF
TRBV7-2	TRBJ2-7	CASSPGQGLSYEQYF
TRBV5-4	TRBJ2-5	CASSPTGREETQYF
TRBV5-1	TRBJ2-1	CASSPTPGTSGLFGQFF
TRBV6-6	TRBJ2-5	CASSYSKLRRQETQYF
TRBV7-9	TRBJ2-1	CASDWVSYNEQFF
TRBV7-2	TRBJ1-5	CASSAQGTDQPQHF
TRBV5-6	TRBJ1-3	CASSVRRTGVDTIYF
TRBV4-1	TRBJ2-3	CASSQESGGSTDTQYF
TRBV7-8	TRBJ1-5	CASSGNTGGQPQHF
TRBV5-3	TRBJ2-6	CARSLAFGGAPGANVLTF
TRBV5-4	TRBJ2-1	CASSLTGQGRANEQFF
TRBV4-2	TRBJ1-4	CASSQEEEVDGEKLFF
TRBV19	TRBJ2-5	CASSIRGGGETQYF
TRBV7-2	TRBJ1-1	CASSYRGWTEAFF
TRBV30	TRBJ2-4	CALERPDRVKNIQYF
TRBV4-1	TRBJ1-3	CASSQGSERTGNTIYF
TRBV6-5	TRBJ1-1	CASSYFRQLNTEAFF
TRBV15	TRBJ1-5	CATSRSGEGGQPQHF
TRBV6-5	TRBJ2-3	CASSQTGPWGDTQYF
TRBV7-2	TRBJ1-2	CASSLELGGLGYTF
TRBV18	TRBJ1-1	CASSSTGVDTEAFF
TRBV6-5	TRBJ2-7	CASSYWRGPYEQYF
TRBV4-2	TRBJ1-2	CASSQTGFAYGYTF
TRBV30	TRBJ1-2	CAWSANAWGYTF
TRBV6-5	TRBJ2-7	CASSRPLEGARQYF
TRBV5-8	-	CASSSLLPTTHYEQYF
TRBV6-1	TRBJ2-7	CASSEIWDTNSYEQYF
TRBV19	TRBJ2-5	CASSIGSRVGETQYF
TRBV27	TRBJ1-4	CASSSNGHLRGEKLFF
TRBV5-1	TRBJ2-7	CASSLVGAPGEQYF
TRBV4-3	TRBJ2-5	CASSQDRRGGVETQYF
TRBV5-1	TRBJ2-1	CASSRNSGGAGNEQFF
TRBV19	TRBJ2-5	CASRGINREQETQYF
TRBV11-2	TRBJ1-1	CASSLVAGGVGMNTEAFF
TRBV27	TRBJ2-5	CASSPGGAGETQYF
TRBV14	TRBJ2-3	CASSPLLDTDTQYF
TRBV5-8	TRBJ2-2	CASSLYAGELFF
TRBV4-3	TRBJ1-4	CASSHGTGTNEKLFF